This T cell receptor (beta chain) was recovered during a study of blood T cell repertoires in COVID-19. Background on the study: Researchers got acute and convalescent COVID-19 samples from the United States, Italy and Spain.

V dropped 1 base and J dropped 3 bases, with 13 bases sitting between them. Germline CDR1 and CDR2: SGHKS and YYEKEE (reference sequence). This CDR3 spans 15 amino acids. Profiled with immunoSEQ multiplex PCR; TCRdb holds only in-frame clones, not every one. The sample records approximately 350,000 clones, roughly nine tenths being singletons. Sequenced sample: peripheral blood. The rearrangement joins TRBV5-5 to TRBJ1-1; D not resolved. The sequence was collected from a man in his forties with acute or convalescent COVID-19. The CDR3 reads CASSLSGRWDTEAFF. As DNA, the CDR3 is TGTGCCAGCAGCTTGTCCGGCAGGTGGGACACTGAAGCTTTCTTT.